These T cell receptor beta chains were read from a single sample in a study of blood T cell repertoires in COVID-19. Only in-frame clones appear in the TCRdb table, and some are missing; sequencing was by immunoSEQ multiplex PCR. In the table there are some 320,000 clones, roughly nine tenths of which are singletons. Sequences were obtained from PBMCs or T cells enriched from blood (not recorded which). These receptors came from a man between 60 and 70 years old who had recovered from COVID-19. Each CDR3 is given with its conserved first and last residue. A D gene is named only where the DNA matches it firmly. Some rows mark clone size as missing; the rest say once, few, many or name a class of expanded clone.

.	TRBJ1-1	.	TRBV19	TGTGCCAGTAGACGGGGGACCGGAGGACTGAACACTGAAGCTTTCTTT	CASRRGTGGLNTEAFF
.	TRBJ1-1	.	TRBV7-8	TGTGCCAGCAGCCTTGCGAGATCCTCGATGAACACTGAAGCTTTCTTT	CASSLARSSMNTEAFF
TRBD2	TRBJ2-1	.	TRBV5-5	TGTGCCAGCAGCTTCGGAGCGGGGGGGTCCTCCAGACCAGAGTTCTTC	CASSFGAGGSSRPEFF
.	TRBJ2-5	.	TRBV30	TGTGCCTGGGGAAAATGGGGACAACCCTTTCAAGAGACCCAGTACTTC	CAWGKWGQPFQETQYF
TRBD1	TRBJ1-2	once	TRBV19	TGTGCCAGTAGTGAAGACAGGGGGTCGTATGGCTACACCTTC	CASSEDRGSYGYTF
.	TRBJ1-1	once	TRBV27	TGTGCCAGCAGGCGGAACAGGGACCCTGAAGCTTTCTTT	CASRRNRDPEAFF
.	TRBJ2-7	.	TRBV2	TGTGCCAGCAGTGAAGGAGGACCGGGACTGAAAATTTACGAGCAGTACTTC	CASSEGGPGLKIYEQYF
TRBD2	TRBJ2-3	.	TRBV27	TGTGCCGTACAAGCGGGAGGGCCTGCCGATACGCAGTATTTT	CAVQAGGPADTQYF
.	TRBJ2-3	.	TRBV28	TGTGCCACCCGTGAACAGGGAACAGATACGCAGTATTTT	CATREQGTDTQYF
TRBD1	TRBJ2-2	.	TRBV7-6	TGTGCCAGCAGCTTACGACAGGGCGGGGAGCTGTTTTTT	CASSLRQGGELFF
TRBD1	TRBJ2-1	.	TRBV7-9	TGTGCCAGCAGCGGGGGACAGGGGGCAGTCAATGAGCAGTTCTTC	CASSGGQGAVNEQFF
.	TRBJ1-5	.	TRBV5-6	TGTGCCAGCAGCTTGGGCAGGTATAATCAGCCCCAGCATTTT	CASSLGRYNQPQHF
.	TRBJ1-1	.	TRBV7-9	TGTGCCAGCAGCTCTGGTCCAGGGGAAGCTTTCTTT	CASSSGPGEAFF
TRBD1	TRBJ1-5	.	TRBV27	TGTGCCAGCAGTTCAGACAGGGGGCATCAGCCCCAGCATTTT	CASSSDRGHQPQHF
.	TRBJ2-1	.	TRBV7-9	TGTGCCAGCAGCTGGCCTAGCGAAAACAATGAGCAGTTCTTC	CASSWPSENNEQFF
.	TRBJ1-1	.	TRBV29-1	TGCAGCGTTGGTGCGGGGAACACTGAAGCTTTCTTT	CSVGAGNTEAFF
.	TRBJ2-7	.	TRBV7-9	TGTGCCAGCAGCGCAAAGCTGACCTACGAGCAGTACTTC	CASSAKLTYEQYF
TRBD2	TRBJ2-3	.	TRBV19	TGTGCCAGTAGTATACAGGGACTAGCGGGAGTGAATACGCAGTATTTT	CASSIQGLAGVNTQYF
.	TRBJ1-2	.	TRBV10-3	TGTGCCATCAGTGAGCGTGACAGCCGCTATGGCTACACCTTC	CAISERDSRYGYTF
TRBD2	TRBJ2-3	once	TRBV7-9	TGTGCCAGCAGCTTCCCACTAGCGGGGTTAACAGATACGCAGTATTTT	CASSFPLAGLTDTQYF
TRBD1	TRBJ1-1	.	TRBV7-9	TGTGCCGTTAGGGGGACAGGGGCTGGGACTGAAGCTTTCTTT	CAVRGTGAGTEAFF
TRBD2	TRBJ2-5	.	TRBV7-6	TGTGCCAGCAGCTTAGGGACTAGCGGGGGGGCTGAGACCCAGTACTTC	CASSLGTSGGAETQYF
TRBD2	TRBJ2-1	.	TRBV15	TGTGCCACCAGCAGGGAAACTAGCGGATCCTACAATGAGCAGTTCTTC	CATSRETSGSYNEQFF
.	TRBJ1-1	.	TRBV5-1	TGCGCCAGCAGCAAACCACAGGGAGAGGAGGCTTTCTTT	CASSKPQGEEAFF
.	TRBJ1-4	.	TRBV3-1/TRBV3-2	TGTGCCAGCAGCCAAGTCGAGGGAGGTGAAAAACTGTTTTTT	CASSQVEGGEKLFF
.	TRBJ2-7	.	TRBV4-1	TGCGCCAGCAGCCAAGATCGGTTCGACTACGAGCAGTACTTC	CASSQDRFDYEQYF
.	TRBJ2-1	.	TRBV27	TGTGCCAGCAGTCGAACACCAGCCTACAATGAGCAGTTCTTC	CASSRTPAYNEQFF
TRBD1	TRBJ2-5	.	TRBV11-2	TGTGCCAGCAGCTTTGAAGCTACAGGGGCCCGGGAGACCCAGTACTTC	CASSFEATGARETQYF
.	TRBJ1-4	once	TRBV9	TGTGCCAGCAGCGTAGCTTTGGGGGCGGCGGGTGAAAAACTGTTTTTT	CASSVALGAAGEKLFF
.	TRBJ1-5	.	TRBV27	TGTGCCAGCAGTTTTGGCAGATTCAATCAGCCCCAGCATTTT	CASSFGRFNQPQHF
TRBD1	TRBJ1-2	once	TRBV2	TGTGCCGGCAACAGGGGGCAGGACTATGGCTACACCTTC	CAGNRGQDYGYTF
.	TRBJ1-3	once	TRBV7-8	TGTGCCAGCAGTCATTACGGGAGACCTCGGGTAACGAATGGAAACACCATATATTTT	CASSHYGRPRVTNGNTIYF
.	TRBJ2-2	.	TRBV2	TGTGCCAGCAGTGAAGCGCGGAGCACCGGGGAGCTGTTTTTT	CASSEARSTGELFF
.	TRBJ2-1	once	TRBV7-9	TGTGCCAGCAGCAACGAGGTAGTCAATGAGCAGTTCTTC	CASSNEVVNEQFF
.	TRBJ1-1	.	TRBV19	TGTGCCAGCCACCCAGGAGGCAGATTGAACACTGAAGCTTTCTTT	CASHPGGRLNTEAFF
.	TRBJ2-3	.	TRBV12-3/TRBV12-4	TGTGCCAGCAGCTCCCTAGGCCTTCTCCCGTATTTT	CASSSLGLLPYF
.	TRBJ2-6	.	TRBV4-1	TGCGCCAGCGCAACAAGCTCTGGGGCCAACGTCCTGACTTTC	CASATSSGANVLTF
TRBD1	TRBJ1-1	.	TRBV5-8	TGTGCCAGCAGATTATCCTCCGGGACAGGGGTGCCTGAAGCTTTCTTT	CASRLSSGTGVPEAFF
TRBD1	TRBJ2-2	.	TRBV5-1	TGCGCCAGCAGCTGGGGACAGGGAACCGGGGAGCTGTTTTTT	CASSWGQGTGELFF
.	TRBJ1-6	.	TRBV6-5	TGTGCCAGCAGACAGGGAGATTCACCCCTCCACTTT	CASRQGDSPLHF
.	TRBJ1-1	.	TRBV11-1	TGTGCCAGCAGCTTCACTTCTGCAGGGTCGAACACTGAAGCTTTCTTT	CASSFTSAGSNTEAFF
.	TRBJ1-2	.	TRBV9	TGTGCCAGCAGCGTAGATGGCGGGGGGCCCGGCTACACCTTC	CASSVDGGGPGYTF
.	TRBJ1-2	.	TRBV6-5	TGTGCCAGCAGTTACGGTCGGTCACAGGCGGATGGCTACACCTTC	CASSYGRSQADGYTF
TRBD1	TRBJ1-6	.	TRBV28	TGTGCCAGCAGTTTATTCCCCCCGGACAGGGGGAATTCACCCCTCCACTTT	CASSLFPPDRGNSPLHF
.	TRBJ1-5	.	TRBV5-8	TGTGCCAGCAGCTTGGTTTCGGGTGTACGGCAGCCCCAGCATTTT	CASSLVSGVRQPQHF
.	TRBJ1-1	once	TRBV5-1	TGCGCCAGCAGCCCGGGACTGGACACTGAAGCTTTCTTT	CASSPGLDTEAFF
TRBD2	TRBJ2-7	few	TRBV6-5	TGTGCCAGCAGTTACAGGTCTAGCGGGAACTACGAGCAGTACTTC	CASSYRSSGNYEQYF
.	TRBJ1-1	.	TRBV6-2/TRBV6-3	TGTGCCAGCAGTTATCCGATCCGGGAACTGAACACTGAAGCTTTCTTT	CASSYPIRELNTEAFF